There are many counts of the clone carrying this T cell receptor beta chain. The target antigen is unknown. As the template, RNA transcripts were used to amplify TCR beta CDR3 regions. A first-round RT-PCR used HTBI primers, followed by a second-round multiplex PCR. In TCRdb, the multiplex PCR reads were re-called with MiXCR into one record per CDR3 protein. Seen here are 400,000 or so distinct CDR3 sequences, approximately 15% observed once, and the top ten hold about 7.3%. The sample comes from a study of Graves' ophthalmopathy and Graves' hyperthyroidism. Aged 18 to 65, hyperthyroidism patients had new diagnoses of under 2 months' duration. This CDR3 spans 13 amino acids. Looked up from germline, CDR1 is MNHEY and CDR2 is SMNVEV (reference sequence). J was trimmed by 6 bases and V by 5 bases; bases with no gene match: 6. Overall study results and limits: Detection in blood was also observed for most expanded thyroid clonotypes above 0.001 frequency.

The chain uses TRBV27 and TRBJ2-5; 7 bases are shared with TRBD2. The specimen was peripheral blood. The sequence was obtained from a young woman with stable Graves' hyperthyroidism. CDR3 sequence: CASSGEGLKTQYF. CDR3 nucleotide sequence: TGTGCCAGCAGTGGGGAGGGTTTAAAGACCCAGTACTTC.